This TCR beta chain comes out of a study of blood T cells in healthy people across ages. Trimming left V 5 bases short and J 2 bases short, with 12 bases between. Germline CDR1 reads MNHEY; CDR2 reads SVGAGI. The CDR3 covers 14 residues. The second PCR ran roughly 6 to 11 cycles with a sample-barcoded 5' primer and J-beta primers. Each CDR3 protein gets one entry after TCRdb re-called the 5' RACE reads with MiXCR. The sample includes under 2,000,000 distinct CDR3 sequences, around 50% of them seen just once. The TCR comes from a middle-aged woman in good health. Sample: blood. The rearrangement links TRBV6-5 to TRBJ1-1; possible D gene TRBD1, 6 bases. CDR3 sequence reads: CASSPHGGNTEAFF. In DNA form, the CDR3 reads TGTGCCAGCAGTCCCCATGGGGGCAACACTGAAGCTTTCTTT.